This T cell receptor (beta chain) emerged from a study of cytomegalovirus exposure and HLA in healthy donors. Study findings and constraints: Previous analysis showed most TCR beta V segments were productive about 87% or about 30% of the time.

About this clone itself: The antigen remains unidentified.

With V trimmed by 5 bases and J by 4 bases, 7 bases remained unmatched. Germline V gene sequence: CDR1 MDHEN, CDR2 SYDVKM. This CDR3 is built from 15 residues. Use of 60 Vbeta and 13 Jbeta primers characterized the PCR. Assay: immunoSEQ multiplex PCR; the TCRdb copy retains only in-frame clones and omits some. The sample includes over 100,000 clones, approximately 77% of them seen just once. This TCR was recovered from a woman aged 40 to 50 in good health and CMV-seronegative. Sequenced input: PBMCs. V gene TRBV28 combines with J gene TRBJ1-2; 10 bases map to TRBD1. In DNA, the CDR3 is TGTGCCAGCAGTCCCGGGACAGGGGCGTTCTATGGCTACACCTTC. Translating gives CASSPGTGAFYGYTF.